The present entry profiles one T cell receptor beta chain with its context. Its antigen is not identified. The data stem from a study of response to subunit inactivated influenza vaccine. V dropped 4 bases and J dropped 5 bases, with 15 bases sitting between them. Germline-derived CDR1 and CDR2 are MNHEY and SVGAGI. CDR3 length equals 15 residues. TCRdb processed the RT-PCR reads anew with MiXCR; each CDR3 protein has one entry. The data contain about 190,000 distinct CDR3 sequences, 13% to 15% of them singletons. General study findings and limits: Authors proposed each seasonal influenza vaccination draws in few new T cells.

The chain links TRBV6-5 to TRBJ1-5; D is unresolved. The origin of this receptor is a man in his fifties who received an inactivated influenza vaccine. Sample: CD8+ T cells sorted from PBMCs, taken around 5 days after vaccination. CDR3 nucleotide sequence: TGTGCCAGCAGTTCCGGGTGGGAGGCGGATCAGCCCCAGCATTTT. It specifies CASSSGWEADQPQHF.